A selection of T cell receptor beta chains follows, all from one sample in a study of T cell repertoires in cytomegalovirus infection. Their recognized antigens are unknown. TCRdb redid the calling of the reads with MiXCR, one entry per CDR3 protein. The data hold 200,000 to 250,000 distinct CDR3 sequences, with around 40% observed a single time. Source: CD8+ T cells from cultured PBMCs, taken from culture after CMV antigen stimulation. The receptors stem from a human donor in good health (CMV status not recorded). Some clones in this sample may be carry-over from other donors' samples. Both conserved end residues are part of each CDR3. Each record gives: J gene, clone size, V gene, CDR3 protein. Clone size is given for some rows only: seen once, a few or many times, or a class if the clone is expanded.

TRBJ2-5 | - | TRBV4-1 | CASSLGTSGVETQYF
TRBJ2-7 | - | TRBV7-9 | CASSHGQSQDEQYF
TRBJ1-5 | - | TRBV12-3/TRBV12-4 | CASSWGQGANQPQHF
TRBJ2-4 | few | TRBV7-2 | CASSLVTWGSENIQYF
TRBJ1-1 | few | TRBV7-9 | CASSLDRDEAFF
TRBJ2-5 | - | TRBV5-1 | CASSEGPKETQYF
TRBJ1-1 | once | TRBV6-8 | CASSPLRGNTEAFF
TRBJ1-2 | few | TRBV6-6 | CATPAAYGYTF
TRBJ2-5 | - | TRBV20-1 | CSARDLGRGGETQYF
TRBJ2-1 | few | TRBV7-6 | CASSRLAGGRYNEQFF
TRBJ2-2 | - | TRBV12-3/TRBV12-4 | CASSRRQGGYTGELFF
TRBJ2-7 | few | TRBV25-1 | CASSGTSGGEQYF
TRBJ2-1 | few | TRBV27 | CASSPQRTSGGVGDEQFF
TRBJ2-5 | - | TRBV4-1 | CASSPGTGGRRQETQYF